The rows below give T cell receptor beta chains drawn from one sample of a study of tumor-infiltrating lymphocytes in oesophageal squamous cell carcinoma. TCRdb re-called the PCR reads with MiXCR, one entry per CDR3 protein. The sample lists 15,000 to 20,000 distinct CDR3 sequences, 50% occurring once. Sequencing was done on a sample of esophageal tumor tissue. These receptors were collected from a male donor with esophageal squamous cell carcinoma. Both conserved end residues are part of each CDR3. Each record gives: V gene, J gene, D gene, clone size, CDR3 protein, CDR3 DNA. D genes are given only for firm matches. The size entry is marked missing in some rows and otherwise reads once, few, many or a size class.

TRBV7-6,TRBJ2-7,TRBD1,few,CASSLQGTLNRGQYF,TGTGCCAGCAGCCTACAGGGGACACTTAACCGGGGGCAGTACTTC
TRBV6-8,TRBJ1-6,.,.,CASSRTDYNSPLHF,TGTGCCAGCAGTAGGACAGACTATAATTCACCCCTCCACTTC
TRBV11-1,TRBJ2-5,TRBD1,.,CASSRTGTGDYGTQYF,TGTGCCAGCAGCAGAACCGGGACAGGGGATTATGGGACCCAGTACTTC
TRBV7-2,TRBJ2-1,.,few,CASSLVSYNEQFF,TGTGCCAGCAGCTTAGTCTCCTACAATGAGCAGTTCTTC
TRBV7-2,TRBJ2-5,TRBD2,few,CASSLALAGDYQETQYF,TGTGCCAGCAGCTTAGCACTAGCGGGAGACTATCAAGAGACCCAGTACTTC
TRBV11-2,TRBJ1-4,.,once,CASSWGAVATNEKLFF,TGTGCCAGCAGCTGGGGGGCAGTCGCAACTAATGAAAAACTGTTTTTT
TRBV7-3,TRBJ2-3,.,.,CASSFRPTDTQYF,TGTGCCAGCAGCTTCAGGCCAACAGATACGCAGTATTTT
TRBV27,TRBJ1-2,.,many,CASSPKGTSNYGYTF,TGTGCCAGCAGTCCCAAAGGGACGTCTAACTATGGCTACACCTTC
TRBV7-2,TRBJ2-7,.,.,CASSFDGRREQYF,TGTGCCAGCAGTTTTGACGGGAGACGCGAGCAGTACTTC
TRBV6-1,TRBJ1-1,TRBD1,medium-sized,CASRGNMGQGVTEAFF,TGTGCCAGCAGGGGTAACATGGGACAGGGGGTCACTGAAGCTTTCTTT
TRBV7-3,TRBJ2-1,.,.,CASSLLQSSYNEQFF,TGTGCCAGCAGCTTACTACAGAGCTCCTACAATGAGCAGTTCTTC
TRBV24-1,TRBJ2-1,.,.,CATSDLGSYNEQFF,TGTGCCACCAGTGATCTAGGCAGCTACAATGAGCAGTTCTTC
TRBV7-2,TRBJ2-1,.,.,CASSEQETQFF,TGTGCCAGCAGCGAACAAGAGACCCAGTTCTTC
TRBV7-6,TRBJ2-7,TRBD2,.,CASSPIGGGGAYEQYF,TGTGCCAGCAGCCCCATTGGGGGCGGGGGGGCCTACGAGCAGTACTTC
TRBV7-3,TRBJ2-5,TRBD1,once,CASSSGGARETQYF,TGTGCCAGCAGCTCAGGGGGCGCGAGAGAGACCCAGTACTTC
TRBV28,TRBJ1-5,.,many,CASSLVRGDQPQHF,TGTGCCAGCAGTTTAGTACGCGGGGATCAGCCCCAGCATTTT
TRBV7-3,TRBJ2-5,TRBD1,.,CASSLGQSKNEQYF,TGTGCCAGCAGCTTGGGACAGAGTAAGAATGAGCAGTACTTC
TRBV7-9,TRBJ1-3,.,large,CASTRDRSGNTIYF,TGTGCCAGCACCCGAGACAGGTCTGGAAACACCATATATTTT
TRBV6-6,TRBJ2-7,.,many,CASSYTPRGEQYF,TGTGCCAGCAGTTACACCCCCCGGGGCGAGCAGTACTTC
TRBV28,TRBJ2-7,TRBD1,.,CASSFLGTAYEQYF,TGTGCCAGCAGTTTCCTCGGGACAGCTTACGAGCAGTACTTC
TRBV7-2,TRBJ1-2,.,medium-sized,CASSPGQSYGYTF,TGTGCCAGCAGCCCCGGACAGTCTTATGGCTACACCTTC
TRBV28,TRBJ1-1,TRBD1,many,CASSLGTEGNTEAFF,TGTGCCAGCAGTTTAGGGACAGAGGGGAACACTGAAGCTTTCTTT
TRBV6-6,TRBJ2-7,TRBD2,.,CASSYSATSGSYEQYF,TGTGCCAGCAGTTACTCCGCGACTAGCGGCTCCTACGAGCAGTACTTC
TRBV6-1,TRBJ2-5,TRBD1,few,CASKRDSQAVETQYF,TGTGCCAGCAAAAGGGACAGCCAAGCCGTGGAGACCCAGTACTTC
TRBV7-9,TRBJ1-5,.,.,CASSPDLWDQPQHF,TGTGCCAGCAGCCCTGATCTGTGGGATCAGCCCCAGCATTTT
TRBV5-1,TRBJ1-2,.,.,CASSLDQSYGYTF,TGCGCCAGCAGCTTGGACCAGTCCTATGGCTACACCTTC
TRBV27,TRBJ1-4,.,.,CASSLSSRFNEKLFF,TGTGCCAGCAGTTTATCGTCCAGGTTTAATGAAAAACTGTTTTTT
TRBV7-3,TRBJ2-4,.,.,CASSLLGYSFF,TGTGCCAGCAGCTTACTAGGTTATTCTTTCTTT
TRBV6-2/TRBV6-3,TRBJ1-1,TRBD1,.,CASSQPGGWNTEAFF,TGTGCCAGCAGTCAACCAGGGGGGTGGAACACTGAAGCTTTCTTT
TRBV7-2,TRBJ2-7,.,large,CASSLVSRGGHEQYF,TGTGCCAGCAGCTTAGTCTCCAGGGGGGGACACGAGCAGTACTTC
TRBV7-3,TRBJ1-1,.,few,CASSHTGGLNTEAFF,TGTGCCAGCAGCCACACCGGGGGGCTGAACACTGAAGCTTTCTTT
TRBV7-2,TRBJ2-1,.,many,CASSLMLDYNEQFF,TGTGCCAGCAGCCTTATGCTAGACTACAATGAGCAGTTCTTC
TRBV7-6,TRBJ2-5,.,.,CASSLGGLPETQYF,TGTGCCAGCAGCTTAGGCGGACTGCCAGAGACCCAGTACTTC
TRBV7-2,TRBJ2-3,.,.,CASRSGGGDTQYF,TGTGCCAGCCGAAGCGGTGGGGGAGATACGCAGTATTTT
TRBV6-6,TRBJ1-4,.,.,CASSGMNEKLFF,TGTGCCAGCAGTGGGATGAATGAAAAACTGTTTTTT
TRBV3-1,TRBJ1-4,.,few,CASSMFSNSLYEKLFF,TGTGCCAGCAGTATGTTCTCGAACTCGCTTTATGAAAAACTGTTTTTT
TRBV12-3/TRBV12-4,TRBJ2-1,.,.,CASSLKRNNEQFF,TGTGCCAGCAGTTTAAAGCGGAACAATGAGCAGTTCTTC
TRBV6-2/TRBV6-3,TRBJ2-1,TRBD1,.,CASKPDQGQRSYNEQFF,TGTGCCAGCAAGCCAGATCAGGGACAGCGTTCCTACAATGAGCAGTTCTTC
TRBV7-2,TRBJ1-2,.,.,CASSFSHEANYGYNF,TGTGCCAGCAGCTTCTCCCACGAAGCTAACTATGGCTACAACTTC
TRBV6-1,TRBJ1-2,TRBD1,once,CASTDRVAGYTF,TGTGCCAGCACGGACAGGGTAGCTGGCTACACCTTC
TRBV4-1,TRBJ2-4,.,once,CASSPNADGYNEQYF,TGCGCCAGCAGCCCGAACGCCGACGGTTACAATGAGCAGTACTTC
TRBV7-2,TRBJ2-6,TRBD2,few,CASSSGLAGGAEYF,TGTGCCAGCAGCTCGGGACTAGCGGGAGGGGCCGAGTACTTC
TRBV30,TRBJ2-5,.,.,CASDWPRTDGVETQYF,TGTGCCTCGGATTGGCCGCGAACAGATGGAGTAGAGACCCAGTACTTC
TRBV10-2,TRBJ2-1,.,medium-sized,CASSEPYGRSSSYNEQFF,TGCGCCAGCAGTGAGCCTTACGGGCGGTCAAGCTCCTACAATGAGCAGTTCTTC
TRBV12-5,TRBJ2-5,.,.,CASGLPTEPGETQYF,TGTGCTAGTGGTTTGCCCACAGAGCCTGGGGAGACCCAGTACTTC
TRBV4-1,TRBJ2-7,.,few,CASSQVSLWGVYEQYF,TGCGCCAGCAGCCAAGTGAGTCTATGGGGAGTCTACGAGCAGTACTTC
TRBV5-1,TRBJ1-1,.,many,CASRPTTSTEAFF,TGCGCCAGCAGACCAACCACCTCAACTGAAGCTTTCTTT
TRBV19,TRBJ2-3,.,.,CASTDSPREMTDTQYF,TGTGCCAGTACCGATTCTCCTAGGGAAATGACAGATACGCAGTATTTT
TRBV7-8,TRBJ2-5,.,few,CASSLDKGRTQYF,TGTGCCAGCAGCTTAGATAAGGGGAGGACCCAGTACTTC
TRBV7-2,TRBJ1-5,.,.,CASSLGSRGGGYSNQPQHF,TGTGCCAGCAGCTTAGGATCTAGGGGAGGGGGATATAGCAATCAGCCCCAGCATTTT
TRBV28,TRBJ1-2,TRBD1,many,CASSDRGKVLIYGYTF,TGTGCCAGCAGTGACAGGGGGAAAGTACTAATATATGGCTACACCTTC
TRBV7-9,TRBJ2-3,TRBD1,medium-sized,CASSLAGTGGVTQYF,TGTGCCAGCAGCTTAGCGGGGACAGGGGGAGTTACGCAGTATTTT